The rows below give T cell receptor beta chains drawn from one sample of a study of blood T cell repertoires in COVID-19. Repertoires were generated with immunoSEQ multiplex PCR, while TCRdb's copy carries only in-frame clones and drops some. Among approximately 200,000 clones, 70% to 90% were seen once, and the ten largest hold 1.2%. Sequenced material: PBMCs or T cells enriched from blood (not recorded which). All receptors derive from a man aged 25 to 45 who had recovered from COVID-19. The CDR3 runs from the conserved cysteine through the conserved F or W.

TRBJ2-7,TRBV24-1,CATSDPGQGTYEQYF
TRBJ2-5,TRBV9,CASSVSSGETQYF
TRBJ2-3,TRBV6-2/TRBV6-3,CASSYLSDNTDTQYF
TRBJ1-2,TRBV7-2,CASSLSQANYGYTF
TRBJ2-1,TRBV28,CASTIVGLAAGNEQFF
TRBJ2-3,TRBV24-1,CATSNAGGTDTQYF
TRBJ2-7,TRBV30,CAWSVDRGFEQYF
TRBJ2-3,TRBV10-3,CAISEVSRLSTDTQYF
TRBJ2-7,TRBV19,CASSKNGNNDEQYF
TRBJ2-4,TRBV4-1,CASSQPGQKNIQYF
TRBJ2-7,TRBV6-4,CATRQGNEQYF
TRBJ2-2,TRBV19,CASSTPDVTGELFF
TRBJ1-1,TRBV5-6,CASSLIVLGSEAFF
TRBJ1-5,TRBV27,CASSPNSGTENQPQHF
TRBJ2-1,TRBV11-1,CASSNRGLGEQFF
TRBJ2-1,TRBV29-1,CSVGGGERGTYNEQFF
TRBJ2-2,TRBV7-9,CASSQYRNTGELFF
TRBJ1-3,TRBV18,CASSSIQGGSSGNTIYF
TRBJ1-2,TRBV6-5,CASSSGTNQFGYTF
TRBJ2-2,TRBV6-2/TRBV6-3,CASSYSSRGLSTGELFF
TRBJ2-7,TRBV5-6,CASSWGTGGNEQYF
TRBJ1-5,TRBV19,CASGAGRAGERQPQHF
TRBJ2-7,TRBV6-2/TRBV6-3,CASSSHRRDYEQYF
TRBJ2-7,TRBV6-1,CASSEILSYEQYF
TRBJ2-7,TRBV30,CAWSVRQGTYEQYF
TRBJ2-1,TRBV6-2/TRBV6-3,CASSRRDIEQFF
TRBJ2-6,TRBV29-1,CSVATGGRSGANVLTF
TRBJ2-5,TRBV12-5,CASGLGTGKRETQYF
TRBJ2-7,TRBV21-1,CASSKETSGGLYYEQYF